The clone carrying this T cell receptor (beta chain) occurred a few times. Antigen unknown. The entry originates in a study of T-cell reconstitution after alpha-beta-depleted transplantation in children. Germline-derived CDR1 and CDR2 are LNHDA and SQIVND (reference sequence). V lost 1 base and J lost 3, with 7 bases in between. The CDR3 runs 13 residues. Using unique molecular identifiers, the investigators prepared the TCRbeta library. TCRdb ran MiXCR on the PCR reads and lists one entry per CDR3 protein. The sample consists of roughly 300,000 distinct CDR3 sequences, roughly 10% of them appearing once. Study findings and constraints: Elevated TCRbeta diversity at day 60 was traced, in some patients, to surviving recipient T cells and thymic progenitors. T-cell counts and diversity were attributed mostly to newly produced T cells one year after transplant. There were reportedly several hundred expanded graft clones from which alpha-beta T cells came about two months after transplant.

This sequence was found in a male patient aged 2-9 years who had a stem cell transplant for chronic granulomatous disease, so the T cells may come from the graft donor. The specimen was peripheral blood, collected 180 days after TCRalphabeta/CD19-depleted stem cell transplant. V usage is TRBV19 and J usage is TRBJ2-7, with D uncertain. The CDR3 DNA is TGTGCCAGTAGTATAGGGAATTACTACGAGCAGTACTTC. This encodes CASSIGNYYEQYF.